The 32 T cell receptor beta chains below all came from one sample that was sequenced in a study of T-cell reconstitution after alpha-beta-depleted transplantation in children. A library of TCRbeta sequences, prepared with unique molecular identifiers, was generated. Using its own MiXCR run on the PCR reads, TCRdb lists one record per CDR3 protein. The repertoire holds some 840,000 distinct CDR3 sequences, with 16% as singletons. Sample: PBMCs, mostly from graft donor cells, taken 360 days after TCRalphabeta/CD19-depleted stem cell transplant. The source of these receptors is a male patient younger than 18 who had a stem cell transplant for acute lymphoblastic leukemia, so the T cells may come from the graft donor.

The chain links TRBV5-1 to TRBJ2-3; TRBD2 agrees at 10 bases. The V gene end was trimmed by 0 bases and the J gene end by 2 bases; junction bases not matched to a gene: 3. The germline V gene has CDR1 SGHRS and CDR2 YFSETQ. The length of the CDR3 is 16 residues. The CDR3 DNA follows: TGCGCCAGCAGCTTGGTAGCGGGAGGCCACACAGATACGCAGTATTTT. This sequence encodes CASSLVAGGHTDTQYF.

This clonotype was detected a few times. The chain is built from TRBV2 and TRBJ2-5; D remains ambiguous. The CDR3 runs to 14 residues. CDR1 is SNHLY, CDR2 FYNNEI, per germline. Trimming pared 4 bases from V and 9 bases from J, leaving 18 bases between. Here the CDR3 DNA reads TGTGCCAGCAGTGCAGCTTTCGGGCCCGGGTCCCAGTACTTC. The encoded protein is CASSAAFGPGSQYF. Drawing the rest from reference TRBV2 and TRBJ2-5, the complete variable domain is EPEVTQTPSHQVTQMGQEVILRCVPISNHLYFYWYRQILGQKVEFLVSFYNNEISEKSEIFDDQFSVERPDGSNFTLKIRSTKLEDSAMYFCASSAAFGPGSQYFGPGTRLLVL.

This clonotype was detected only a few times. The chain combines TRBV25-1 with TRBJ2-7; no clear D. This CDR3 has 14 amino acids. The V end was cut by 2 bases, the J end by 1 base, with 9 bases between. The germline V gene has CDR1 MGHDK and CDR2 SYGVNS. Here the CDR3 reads CASSEETFSYEQYF. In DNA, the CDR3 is TGTGCCAGCAGTGAAGAGACCTTTTCCTACGAGCAGTACTTC.

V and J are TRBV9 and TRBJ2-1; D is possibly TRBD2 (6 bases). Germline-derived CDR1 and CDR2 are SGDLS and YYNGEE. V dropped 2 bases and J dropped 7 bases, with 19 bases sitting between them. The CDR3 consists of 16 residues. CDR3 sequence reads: CASSVPGSGEWNEQFF. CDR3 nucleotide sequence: TGTGCCAGCAGCGTTCCCGGTTCGGGGGAGTGGAATGAGCAGTTCTTC.

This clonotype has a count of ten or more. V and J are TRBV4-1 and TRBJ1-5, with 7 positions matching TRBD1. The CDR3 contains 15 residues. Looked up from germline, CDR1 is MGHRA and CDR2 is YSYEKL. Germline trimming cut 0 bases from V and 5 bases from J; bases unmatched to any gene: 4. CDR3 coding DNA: TGCGCCAGCAGCCAAGAGAACAGGGGATATCAGCCCCAGCATTTT. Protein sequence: CASSQENRGYQPQHF.

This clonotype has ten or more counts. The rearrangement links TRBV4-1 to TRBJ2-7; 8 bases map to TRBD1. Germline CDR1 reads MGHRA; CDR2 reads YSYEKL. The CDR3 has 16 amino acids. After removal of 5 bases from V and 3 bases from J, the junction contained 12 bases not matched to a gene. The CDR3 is CASSYRFGTGIYEQYF. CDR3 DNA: TGCGCCAGCAGCTATCGATTCGGGACAGGCATCTACGAGCAGTACTTC.

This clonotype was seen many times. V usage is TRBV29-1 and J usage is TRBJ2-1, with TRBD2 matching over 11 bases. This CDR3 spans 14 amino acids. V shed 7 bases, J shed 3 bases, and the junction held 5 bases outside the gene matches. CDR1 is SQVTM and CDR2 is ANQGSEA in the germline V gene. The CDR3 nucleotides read TGCAGCGAGGGGACTAGCGGCCTCTACAATGAGCAGTTCTTC. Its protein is CSEGTSGLYNEQFF.

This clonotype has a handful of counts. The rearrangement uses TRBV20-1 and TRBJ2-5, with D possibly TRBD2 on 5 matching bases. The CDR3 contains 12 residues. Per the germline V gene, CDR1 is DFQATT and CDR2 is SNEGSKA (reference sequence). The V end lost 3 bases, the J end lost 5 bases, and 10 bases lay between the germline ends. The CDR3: CSASTSLETQYF. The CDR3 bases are TGCAGTGCTAGCACTAGTCTGGAGACCCAGTACTTC.

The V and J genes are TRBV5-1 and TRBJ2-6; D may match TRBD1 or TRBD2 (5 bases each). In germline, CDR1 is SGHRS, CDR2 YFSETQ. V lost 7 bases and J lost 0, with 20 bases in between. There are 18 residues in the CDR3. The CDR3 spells CASVWGPRDRSGANVLTF. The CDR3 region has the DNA TGCGCCAGCGTGTGGGGACCCCGAGATCGCTCTGGGGCCAACGTCCTGACTTTC.

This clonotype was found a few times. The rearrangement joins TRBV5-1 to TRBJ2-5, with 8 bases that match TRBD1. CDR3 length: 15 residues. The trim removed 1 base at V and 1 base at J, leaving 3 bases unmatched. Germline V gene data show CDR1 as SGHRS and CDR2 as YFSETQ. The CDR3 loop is CASSLWGQVQETQYF. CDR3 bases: TGCGCCAGCAGCTTGTGGGGACAGGTCCAAGAGACCCAGTACTTC. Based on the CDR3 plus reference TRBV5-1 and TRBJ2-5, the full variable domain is KAGVTQTPRYLIKTRGQQVTLSCSPISGHRSVSWYQQTPGQGLQFLFEYFSETQRNKGNFPGRFSGRQFSNSRSEMNVSTLELGDSALYLCASSLWGQVQETQYFGPGTRLLVL.

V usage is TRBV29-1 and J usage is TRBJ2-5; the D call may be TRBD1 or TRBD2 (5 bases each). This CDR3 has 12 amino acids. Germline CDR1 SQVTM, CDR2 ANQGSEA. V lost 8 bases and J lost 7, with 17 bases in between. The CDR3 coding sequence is TGCAGCCCAATGGGGGTAGGGGTGACCCAGTACTTC. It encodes CSPMGVGVTQYF.

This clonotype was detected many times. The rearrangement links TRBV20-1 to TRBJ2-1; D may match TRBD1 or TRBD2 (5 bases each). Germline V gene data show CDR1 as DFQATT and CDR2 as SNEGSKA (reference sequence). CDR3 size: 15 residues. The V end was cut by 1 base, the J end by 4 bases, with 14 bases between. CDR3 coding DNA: TGCAGTGCTAGAGTAACGGGGCTGGGGTACAATGAGCAGTTCTTC. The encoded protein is CSARVTGLGYNEQFF.

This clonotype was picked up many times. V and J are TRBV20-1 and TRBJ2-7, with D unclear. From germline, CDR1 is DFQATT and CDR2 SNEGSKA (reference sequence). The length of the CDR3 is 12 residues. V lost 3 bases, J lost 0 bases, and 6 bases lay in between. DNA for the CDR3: TGCAGTGCTAGTAAGCTCTCCTACGAGCAGTACTTC. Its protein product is CSASKLSYEQYF.

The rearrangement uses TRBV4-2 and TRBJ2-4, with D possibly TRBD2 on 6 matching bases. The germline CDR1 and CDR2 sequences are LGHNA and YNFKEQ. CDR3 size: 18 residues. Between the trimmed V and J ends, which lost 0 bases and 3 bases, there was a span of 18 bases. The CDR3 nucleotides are TGTGCCAGCAGCCAAGAGACCGACGGGAGACGGTACAAAAACATTCAGTACTTC. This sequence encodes CASSQETDGRRYKNIQYF.

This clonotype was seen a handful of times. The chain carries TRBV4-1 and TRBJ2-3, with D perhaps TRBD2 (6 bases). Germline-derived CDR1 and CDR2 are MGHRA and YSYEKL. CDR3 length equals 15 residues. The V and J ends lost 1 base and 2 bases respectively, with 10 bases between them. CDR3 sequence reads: CASSQGRTITDTQYF. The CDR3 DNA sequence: TGCGCCAGCAGCCAAGGGAGGACTATCACAGATACGCAGTATTTT.

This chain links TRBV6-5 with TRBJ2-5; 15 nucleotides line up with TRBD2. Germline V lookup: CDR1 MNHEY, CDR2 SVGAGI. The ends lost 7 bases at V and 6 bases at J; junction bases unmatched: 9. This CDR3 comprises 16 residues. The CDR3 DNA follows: TGTGCCAGCAAGTATACGGGACTAGCGGGAGGAAAGACCCAGTACTTC. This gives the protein CASKYTGLAGGKTQYF.

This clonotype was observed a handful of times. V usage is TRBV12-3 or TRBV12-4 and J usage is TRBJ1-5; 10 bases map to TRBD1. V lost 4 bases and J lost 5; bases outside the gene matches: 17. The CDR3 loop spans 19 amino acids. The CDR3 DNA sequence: TGTGCCAGCAGTTCCTTTGGACAGGGGGTCCCCTCCCCTTATCAGCCCCAGCATTTT. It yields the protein CASSSFGQGVPSPYQPQHF.

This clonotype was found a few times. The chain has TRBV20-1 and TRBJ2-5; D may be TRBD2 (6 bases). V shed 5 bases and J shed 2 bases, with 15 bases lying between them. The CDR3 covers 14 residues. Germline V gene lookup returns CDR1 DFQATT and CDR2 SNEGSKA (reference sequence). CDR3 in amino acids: CSADPRTKQETQYF. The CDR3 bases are TGCAGTGCTGACCCAAGGACTAAACAAGAGACCCAGTACTTC.

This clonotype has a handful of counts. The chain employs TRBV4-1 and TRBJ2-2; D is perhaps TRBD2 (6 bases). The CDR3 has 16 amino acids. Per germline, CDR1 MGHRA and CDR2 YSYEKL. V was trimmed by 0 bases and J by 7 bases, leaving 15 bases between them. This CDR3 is CASSQDEAGLIGELFF. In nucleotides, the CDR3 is TGCGCCAGCAGCCAAGATGAGGCGGGATTGATCGGGGAGCTGTTTTTT.

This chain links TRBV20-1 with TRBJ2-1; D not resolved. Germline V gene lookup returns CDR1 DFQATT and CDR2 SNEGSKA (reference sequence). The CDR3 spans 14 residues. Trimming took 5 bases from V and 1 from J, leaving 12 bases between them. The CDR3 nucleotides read TGCAGTGCTCCTTCTATGACTTCCTACAATGAGCAGTTCTTC. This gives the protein CSAPSMTSYNEQFF.

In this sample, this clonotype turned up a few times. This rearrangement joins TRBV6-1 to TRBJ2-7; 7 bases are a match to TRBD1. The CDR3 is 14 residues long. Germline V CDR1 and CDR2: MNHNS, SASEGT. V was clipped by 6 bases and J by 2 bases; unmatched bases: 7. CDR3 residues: CASRLRTGPYEQYF. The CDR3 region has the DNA TGTGCCAGCAGGCTGAGGACAGGACCCTACGAGCAGTACTTC.

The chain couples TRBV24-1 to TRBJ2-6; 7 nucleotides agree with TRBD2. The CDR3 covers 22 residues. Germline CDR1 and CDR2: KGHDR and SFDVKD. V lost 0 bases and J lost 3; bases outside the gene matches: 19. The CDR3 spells CATSDLHFSPVAGVRGANVLTF. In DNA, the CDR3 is TGTGCCACCAGTGATTTGCATTTTTCTCCCGTTGCGGGAGTCCGTGGGGCCAACGTCCTGACTTTC.

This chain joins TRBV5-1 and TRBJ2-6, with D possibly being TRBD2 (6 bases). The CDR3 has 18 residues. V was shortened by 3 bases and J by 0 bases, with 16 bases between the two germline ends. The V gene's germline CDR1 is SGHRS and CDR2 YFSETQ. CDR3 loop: CASSSYGAGTSGANVLTF. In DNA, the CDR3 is TGCGCCAGCAGCTCCTACGGGGCGGGGACCTCTGGGGCCAACGTCCTGACTTTC.

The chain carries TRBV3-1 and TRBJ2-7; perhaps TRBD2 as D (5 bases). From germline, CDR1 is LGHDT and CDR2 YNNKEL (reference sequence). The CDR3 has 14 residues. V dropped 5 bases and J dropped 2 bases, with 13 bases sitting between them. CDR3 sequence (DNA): TGTGCCAGCAGCGTGAGCGGAAGTGCCTACGAGCAGTACTTC. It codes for CASSVSGSAYEQYF.

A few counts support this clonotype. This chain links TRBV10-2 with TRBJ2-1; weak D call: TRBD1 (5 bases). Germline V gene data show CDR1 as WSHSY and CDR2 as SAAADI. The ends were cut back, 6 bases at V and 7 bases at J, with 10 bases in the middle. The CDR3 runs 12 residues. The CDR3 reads CASRARENEQFF. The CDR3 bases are TGCGCCAGCAGGGCCAGGGAAAATGAGCAGTTCTTC.

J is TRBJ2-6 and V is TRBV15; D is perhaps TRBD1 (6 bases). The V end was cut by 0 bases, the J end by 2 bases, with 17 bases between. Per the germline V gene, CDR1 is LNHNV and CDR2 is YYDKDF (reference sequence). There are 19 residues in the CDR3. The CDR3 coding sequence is TGTGCCACCAGCAGAGATTATGTGGGCAGGGGAGCTGGGGCCAACGTCCTGACTTTC. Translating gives CATSRDYVGRGAGANVLTF.

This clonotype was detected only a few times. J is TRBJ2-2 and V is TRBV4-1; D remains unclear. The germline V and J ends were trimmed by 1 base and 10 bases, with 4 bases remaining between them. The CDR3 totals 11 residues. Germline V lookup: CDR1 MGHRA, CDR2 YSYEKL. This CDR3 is CASSQGPELFF. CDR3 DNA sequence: TGCGCCAGCAGCCAAGGTCCGGAGCTGTTTTTT.

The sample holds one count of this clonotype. CDR3 coding DNA: TGTGCCAGCAGTCGAGGACTAGCGGGCGACCAAGAGACCCAGTACTTC. Translated, it gives CASSRGLAGDQETQYF. The rearrangement links TRBV7-9 to TRBJ2-5, with 11 nucleotides matching TRBD2. Germline V gene sequence: CDR1 SEHNR, CDR2 FQNEAQ (reference sequence). V shed 6 bases and J 0 bases; nucleotides not matched to a gene: 6. This CDR3 has 16 amino acids.

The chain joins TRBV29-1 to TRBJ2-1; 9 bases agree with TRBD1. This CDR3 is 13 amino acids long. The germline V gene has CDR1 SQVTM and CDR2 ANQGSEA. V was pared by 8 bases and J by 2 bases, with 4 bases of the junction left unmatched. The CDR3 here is CSLGQGTYNEQFF. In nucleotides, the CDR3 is TGCAGCCTGGGACAGGGTACCTACAATGAGCAGTTCTTC.

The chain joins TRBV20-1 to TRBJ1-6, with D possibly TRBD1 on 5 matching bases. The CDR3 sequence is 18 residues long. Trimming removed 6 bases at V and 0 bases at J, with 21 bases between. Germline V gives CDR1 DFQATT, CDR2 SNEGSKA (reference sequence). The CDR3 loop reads CSASPRVWGGSYNSPLHF. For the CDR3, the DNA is TGCAGTGCCAGCCCCCGGGTGTGGGGGGGCTCCTATAATTCACCCCTCCACTTT.

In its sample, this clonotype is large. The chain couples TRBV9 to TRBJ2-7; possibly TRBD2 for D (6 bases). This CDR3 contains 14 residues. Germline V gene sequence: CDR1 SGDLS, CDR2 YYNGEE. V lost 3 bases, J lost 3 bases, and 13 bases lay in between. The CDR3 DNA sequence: TGTGCCAGCAGCGCCTACGTGGAGGGCTACGAGCAGTACTTC. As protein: CASSAYVEGYEQYF.

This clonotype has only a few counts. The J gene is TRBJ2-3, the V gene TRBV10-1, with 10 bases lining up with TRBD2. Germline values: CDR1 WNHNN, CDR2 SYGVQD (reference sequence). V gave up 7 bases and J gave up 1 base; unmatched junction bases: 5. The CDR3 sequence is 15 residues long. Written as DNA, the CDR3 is TGCGCCAGCAACCCTGGGACTAGCGGCACAGATACGCAGTATTTT. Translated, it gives CASNPGTSGTDTQYF.